This is a list of T cell receptor beta chains from one sample in a study of response to subunit inactivated influenza vaccine. TCRdb re-derived calls from the RT-PCR reads in MiXCR, one entry per CDR3 protein. This table holds about 620,000 distinct CDR3 sequences, about an eighth found once. The source was PBMCs from blood, collected on the day of vaccination. All receptors come from a man aged 45-60 years who received an inactivated influenza vaccine. The CDR3 runs from the conserved cysteine through the conserved F or W.

V	J	CDR3
TRBV20-1	TRBJ2-7	CSARTRISYEQYF
TRBV11-2	TRBJ1-6	CASTGQGLSPLHF
TRBV12-3/TRBV12-4	TRBJ1-5	CASSTGRDNQPQHF
TRBV5-1	TRBJ2-2	CASSSQTGGGGTGELFF
TRBV7-2	TRBJ2-7	CASSFGGLAGEFEYF
TRBV7-2	TRBJ2-7	CASSPYLAGGYEQYF
TRBV4-1	TRBJ2-5	CASSRLAAETQYF
TRBV29-1	TRBJ2-7	CSVNRGPGAYEQYF
TRBV12-5	TRBJ2-1	CASGGDLNNEQFF
TRBV7-9	TRBJ2-7	CASSFPGQGKYEQYF
TRBV5-5	TRBJ1-5	CASCWGAGNQPQHF
TRBV7-2	TRBJ2-3	CASSPDPNTDTQYF
TRBV5-1	TRBJ1-6	CASSFNDSPLHF
TRBV5-1	TRBJ2-1	CASSTRGFGVYNEQFF
TRBV20-1	TRBJ1-4	CSAPQAGEKLFF
TRBV18	TRBJ2-3	CASSLRQGSDTQYF
TRBV6-2/TRBV6-3	TRBJ2-5	CASMDPRQYQETQYF
TRBV4-1	TRBJ2-3	CASSQEGFPSTDTQYF
TRBV20-1	TRBJ2-1	CSARQGERDEQFF
TRBV12-3/TRBV12-4	TRBJ2-2	CASSRLIVAAGELFF
TRBV20-1	TRBJ1-6	CSAVTGTSNSPLHF
TRBV10-3	TRBJ2-2	CAISDRQEIWELFF
TRBV5-1	TRBJ2-3	CASSLVQVDTQYF
TRBV9	TRBJ2-7	CASSVEAGVGREQYF
TRBV15	TRBJ1-5	CATSRGLGHTDSNQPQHF
TRBV7-2	TRBJ2-3	CASTPWVGTGDTQYF
TRBV6-1	TRBJ2-7	CASSKTGGGQIYEQYF
TRBV27	TRBJ2-7	CASSLRGDRYEQYF
TRBV4-1	TRBJ1-5	CASSQTQVNQPQHF
TRBV11-2	TRBJ2-6	CASSFVKSSGANVLTF
TRBV12-3/TRBV12-4	TRBJ1-4	CASSTGRAKLFF
TRBV15	TRBJ2-3	CATSRPFLGREGQRNTDTQYF
TRBV29-1	TRBJ2-5	CSVEGQKQETQYF
TRBV5-1	TRBJ1-1	CASSLGQGITEAFF
TRBV5-6	TRBJ2-5	CASSLDGTQETQYF
TRBV27	TRBJ2-2	CASSFRTSGELFF
TRBV3-1	TRBJ2-7	CASGTEYEQYF
TRBV29-1	TRBJ2-5	CSVEWRLGLQETQYF
TRBV7-2	TRBJ2-3	CASSPQPGQGVTQYF
TRBV7-2	TRBJ2-3	CASNFGAGPQYF
TRBV7-9	TRBJ2-1	CASSPQQGHEQFF
TRBV20-1	TRBJ2-3	CSAITGEFPTDTQYF
TRBV2	TRBJ2-7	CASRGGSSYEQYF
TRBV6-1	TRBJ2-2	CASSPQGAEGELFF
TRBV5-1	TRBJ2-3	CASTGPTDTQYF
TRBV6-1	TRBJ1-5	CASSGAQVSQPQHF
TRBV29-1	TRBJ2-2	CSVLGGQGTNTGELFF
TRBV5-1	TRBJ2-5	CASSLAEGSQETQYF
TRBV7-9	TRBJ2-7	CASSPSSFEQYF
TRBV28	TRBJ2-7	CASTSPQGDSYEQYF
TRBV28	TRBJ2-1	CASSPSSASSYNEQFF
TRBV5-5	TRBJ1-2	CASRSTGAGGYTF
TRBV20-1	TRBJ2-3	CSARPTGWYTDTQYF
TRBV10-3	TRBJ2-1	CAHKGAGKDEQFF
TRBV10-2	TRBJ2-1	CASRDWTSGGSEQFF
TRBV4-2	TRBJ2-1	CASSPIGGGEQFF